Shown below are 11 T cell receptor beta chains from a single sample sequenced in a study of cytotoxic CD8 clonotypes in ibrutinib-treated CLL. The method was immunoSEQ multiplex PCR; TCRdb's version includes in-frame clones alone and lacks a portion of them. The table has 150,000 or so clones, 75% to 85% seen once; the top ten hold 6% to 9.5%. The starting material was PBMCs, obtained after 36 months of ibrutinib treatment. These receptors all stem from a human donor with chronic lymphocytic leukemia.

The CDR3, as DNA: TGTGCCAGCAGCTTAAGGTCCCCCCTTTCCCCAGATACGCAGTATTTT. It encodes CASSLRSPLSPDTQYF. The chain has TRBV7-6 and TRBJ2-3, with no clear D. V was trimmed by 2 bases and J by 4 bases, leaving 16 bases between them. Germline CDR1 and CDR2: SGHVS and FNYEAQ. The CDR3 is 16 amino acids.

V is TRBV18 and J is TRBJ1-4; D not certain. V lost 6 bases and J 1 base, leaving 15 bases between the germline ends. CDR3 length: 16 residues. CDR1 KGHSH and CDR2 LQKENI come from the germline V gene. Here the CDR3 reads CASSGVIARTNEKLFF. CDR3 nucleotide sequence: TGTGCCAGCTCCGGGGTGATAGCCAGAACTAATGAAAAACTGTTTTTT.

The chain carries TRBV9 and TRBJ2-7, with 9 bases identical to TRBD1. This CDR3 contains 15 residues. Germline V gene lookup returns CDR1 SGDLS and CDR2 YYNGEE. V shed 3 bases, J shed 7 bases, and the junction held 11 bases outside the gene matches. The CDR3 nucleotides are TGTGCCAGCAGCGCGACCGGGACAGGGCTCTGGGAGCAGTACTTC. This translates into CASSATGTGLWEQYF.

The gene calls are TRBV10-1 and TRBJ2-7; D unclear. The V end lost 4 bases, the J end lost 0 bases, and 10 bases lay between the germline ends. Germline V gene data show CDR1 as WNHNN and CDR2 as SYGVQD (reference sequence). CDR3 size: 14 residues. Here the CDR3 DNA reads TGCGCCAGCAGTGTCGGAATACGCTCCTACGAGCAGTACTTC. Translation gives CASSVGIRSYEQYF.

About this clone itself: The same CDR3 is also encoded by other DNA sequences in this sample. The chain carries TRBV7-8 and TRBJ2-7, with D hard to call. The CDR3 runs 11 residues. From germline, CDR1 is SGHVS and CDR2 FQNEAQ. V gave up 5 bases and J gave up 0 bases, with 2 bases separating them. CDR3 sequence reads: CASSLSYEQYF. Written as DNA, the CDR3 is TGTGCCAGCAGCCTCTCCTACGAGCAGTACTTC.

The chain is built from TRBV4-1 and TRBJ2-7; D assignment may be TRBD1 or TRBD2 (5 bases each). Germline V gene data show CDR1 as MGHRA and CDR2 as YSYEKL. CDR3 length equals 16 residues. The V end lost 1 base, the J end lost 2 bases, and 15 bases lay between the germline ends. Written as DNA, the CDR3 is TGCGCCAGCAGCCAAGCGGGACCGAACCTCCCCTACGAGCAGTACTTC. It specifies CASSQAGPNLPYEQYF.

This sequence joins TRBV19 and TRBJ1-2; D remains ambiguous. In germline, CDR1 is LNHDA, CDR2 SQIVND (reference sequence). Trimming took 3 bases from V and 4 from J, leaving 9 bases between them. The CDR3 length is 13 residues. CDR3: CASSIQVTYGYTF. CDR3 nucleotide sequence: TGTGCCAGTAGTATCCAGGTGACCTATGGCTACACCTTC. Filled out from reference TRBV19 and TRBJ1-2, the complete variable domain reads DGGITQSPKYLFRKEGQNVTLSCEQNLNHDAMYWYRQDPGQGLRLIYYSQIVNDFQKGDIAEGYSVSREKKESFPLTVTSAQKNPTAFYLCASSIQVTYGYTFGSGTRLTVV.

The gene calls are TRBV13 and TRBJ1-5, with no clear D. Germline loops: CDR1 PRHDT, CDR2 FYEKMQ (reference sequence). V was shortened by 0 bases and J by 0 bases, with 12 bases between the two germline ends. The CDR3 covers 17 residues. Written as DNA, the CDR3 is TGTGCCAGCAGCTTAGGGGGGATAGGATTTAGCAATCAGCCCCAGCATTTT. This codes for CASSLGGIGFSNQPQHF.

The chain combines TRBV27 with TRBJ1-1; D not certain. The CDR3 spans 14 residues. V was pared by 3 bases and J by 4 bases, with 12 bases between. The germline V gene has CDR1 MNHEY and CDR2 SMNVEV (reference sequence). The CDR3 protein is CASSLSPSGTEAFF. As DNA, the CDR3 is TGTGCCAGCAGTTTGAGCCCTTCGGGCACTGAAGCTTTCTTT.

The chain is built from TRBV10-3 and TRBJ1-2, with 9 bases lining up with TRBD1. This CDR3 is 13 amino acids long. J was trimmed by 4 bases and V by 9 bases; bases with no gene match: 6. In germline, CDR1 is ENHRY, CDR2 SYGVKD. CDR3 nucleotides: TGTGCCATACGGACAGGGGCCACCTATGGCTACACCTTC. Its protein product is CAIRTGATYGYTF.

The V call is TRBV15, the J call TRBJ2-1; D uncertain. V lost 1 base, J lost 0 bases, and 7 bases lay in between. CDR1 is LNHNV and CDR2 is YYDKDF in the germline V gene (reference sequence). CDR3 size: 15 residues. The CDR3 DNA reads as TGTGCCACCAGCAGAGGGGGTAACTCCTACAATGAGCAGTTCTTC. Translating it yields CATSRGGNSYNEQFF.